The clone carrying this T cell receptor (beta chain) was observed at least ten times. The data were obtained in a study of glioma-infiltrating T cells. The iRepertoire nested amplicon-rescue multiplex PCR amplified TCR alpha and beta CDR3s from RNA. TCRdb processed the multiplex PCR reads anew with MiXCR; each CDR3 protein has one entry. Of under 50,000 distinct CDR3 sequences in the sample, about a fifth are singletons; the top ten hold roughly 7%. Germline CDR1 MNHGY, CDR2 SAAAGT. The V end lost 2 bases, the J end lost 0 bases, and 12 bases lay between the germline ends. The CDR3 spans 16 residues. The sequence was collected from a human donor with low-grade glioma or glioblastoma, undergoing nonglioma brain surgery, or in good health (not recorded which). This chain links TRBV6-8 with TRBJ2-3; D is uncertain. The sequenced material came from glioma tissue, nonneoplastic brain tissue, or PBMCs (not recorded which). Here the CDR3 reads CASSYPGRQSTDTQYF. CDR3 sequence (DNA): TGTGCCAGCAGTTACCCGGGTAGGCAGAGCACAGATACGCAGTATTTT.